These 29 T cell receptor beta chains originate from one sample sequenced in a study of tumor-infiltrating T cells and Merkel cell polyomavirus. Overall study context: The T cells studied were CD8+ and recognized the Merkel cell polyomavirus KLL epitope.

The data were produced by immunoSEQ multiplex PCR, yet TCRdb's version contains in-frame clones alone and is incomplete. The sample consists of around 3,100 clones, 70% to 90% of them appearing once. All patients' tumors stained robustly positive for Merkel cell polyomavirus Large T antigen by immunohistochemistry. Sequencing input: tumor tissue. Source of these receptors: a man in his forties or fifties with Merkel cell carcinoma.

J is TRBJ2-5 and V is TRBV21-1; TRBD1 is the table's D call, not checked against the DNA. TRBV21-1 is marked as a pseudogene. The CDR3 is 17 amino acids. CDR3 in DNA: TGTGCCAGCGAGATCTCCCGGGACAGGGGCCTAGAAGAGACCCAGTACTTC. It translates to CASEISRDRGLEETQYF.

The CDR3 nucleotides read TGTGCCAGCAGCGTAGGGGGGGGCGCGAATCAGCCCCAGCATTTT. Its translation: CASSVGGGANQPQHF. The chain links TRBV9 to TRBJ1-5; the D gene is possibly TRBD1 (6 bases). Germline CDR1 is SGDLS and CDR2 is YYNGEE. The CDR3 covers 15 residues. The V end was cut by 0 bases, the J end by 4 bases, with 11 bases between.

V usage is TRBV19 and J usage is TRBJ1-5, with D unresolved. V was trimmed by 0 bases and J by 9 bases, leaving 9 bases between them. This CDR3 is 13 amino acids long. The germline gives CDR1 LNHDA, CDR2 SQIVND (reference sequence). This CDR3 reads CASSIDIKLPQHF. For the CDR3, the DNA is TGTGCCAGTAGTATAGATATTAAACTGCCCCAGCATTTT.

V is TRBV5-1 and J is TRBJ2-1; 7 bases are shared with TRBD1. Germline trimming cut 0 bases from V and 9 bases from J; bases unmatched to any gene: 3. CDR3 length equals 13 residues. CDR1 and CDR2 (germline): SGHRS, YFSETQ. Written as DNA, the CDR3 is TGCGCCAGCAGCTTGGCCAAGGGGGCTGAGCAGTTCTTC. It specifies CASSLAKGAEQFF.

This sequence joins TRBV10-3 and TRBJ1-5; a weak D match, TRBD1 (5 bases). V dropped 2 bases and J dropped 2 bases, with 10 bases sitting between them. This CDR3 is built from 15 residues. Germline V gene lookup returns CDR1 ENHRY and CDR2 SYGVKD. CDR3 sequence (DNA): TGTGCCATCAGTGAGACAAGGGGTGGCAATCAGCCCCAGCATTTT. This encodes CAISETRGGNQPQHF.

This clone was found a few times. The chain combines TRBV9 with TRBJ1-5; 8 bases line up with TRBD1. CDR3 length equals 13 residues. Germline V gives CDR1 SGDLS, CDR2 YYNGEE. V lost 4 bases to trimming and J lost 5 bases; unmatched junction nucleotides: 2. The CDR3 is CASSLGQDQPQHF. The CDR3 nucleotides read TGTGCCAGCAGCCTGGGACAGGATCAGCCCCAGCATTTT. Supplemented by reference TRBV9 and TRBJ1-5, the full variable domain reads DSGVTQTPKHLITATGQRVTLRCSPRSGDLSVYWYQQSLDQGLQFLIQYYNGEERAKGNILERFSAQQFPDLHSELNLSSLELGDSALYFCASSLGQDQPQHFGDGTRLSIL.

The chain is built from TRBV7-8 and TRBJ1-1; a weak D match, TRBD1 (6 bases). CDR1 is SGHVS, CDR2 FQNEAQ, per germline. V was cut by 6 bases and J by 4 bases, with 12 bases left in between. CDR3 length: 13 amino acids. The CDR3 reads CASRQTQGTEAFF. In DNA form, the CDR3 reads TGTGCCAGCAGACAAACACAGGGCACTGAAGCTTTCTTT.

CDR3 sequence: CASSLAAGWDSPLHF. CDR3 in DNA: TGTGCCAGCAGCTTAGCCGCGGGGTGGGATTCACCCCTCCACTTT. The chain couples TRBV11-2 to TRBJ1-6; D unclear. The ends were cut back, 1 base at V and 8 bases at J, with 12 bases in the middle. Germline values: CDR1 SGHAT, CDR2 FQNNGV. This CDR3 spans 15 amino acids.

The genes are TRBV6-5 and TRBJ2-7, with 7 bases fitting TRBD1. With 0 bases clipped from V and 4 bases from J, the junction kept 9 bases outside the gene matches. The V gene's germline CDR1 is MNHEY and CDR2 SVGAGI. CDR3 length: 16 residues. The CDR3 nucleotides are TGTGCCAGCAGTTACTCGATGGGGACAGCCTTTTACGAGCAGTACGTC. It yields the protein CASSYSMGTAFYEQYV.

The rearrangement links TRBV6-8 to TRBJ2-2; D is uncertain. This CDR3 is built from 12 residues. Germline V lookup: CDR1 MNHGY, CDR2 SAAAGT. V was trimmed by 6 bases and J by 8 bases, leaving 10 bases between them. In DNA form, the CDR3 reads TGTGCCAGCAGCTTCTCCTTTGGGGAGCTGTTTTTT. Its protein product is CASSFSFGELFF.

The chain links TRBV27 to TRBJ1-2, with D possibly matching TRBD1 (5 bases). Germline V gene data show CDR1 as MNHEY and CDR2 as SMNVEV (reference sequence). V lost 0 bases and J lost 5, with 13 bases in between. There are 15 residues in the CDR3. CDR3 amino acids: CASSLSGRVGYGYTF. In DNA form, the CDR3 reads TGTGCCAGCAGTTTATCGGGCAGGGTGGGGTATGGCTACACCTTC.

As concerns this clone: Other DNA sequences in this specimen translate into the identical CDR3. The V call is TRBV7-9, the J call TRBJ2-7; D uncertain. The CDR3 is 12 residues long. CDR1 SEHNR and CDR2 FQNEAQ come from the germline V gene (reference sequence). The ends were cut back, 1 base at V and 7 bases at J, with 8 bases in the middle. The CDR3 DNA reads TGTGCCAGCAGCTTAGGGTACTATGAGCAGTACGTC. This encodes CASSLGYYEQYV.

V and J are TRBV29-1 and TRBJ2-1; 10 bases line up with TRBD1. J gave up 4 bases and V 7 bases, and 22 bases lay outside the gene matches. The CDR3 covers 19 residues. CDR1 is SQVTM, CDR2 ANQGSEA, per germline. CDR3 DNA sequence: TGCAGCGCCATGACTACCTTACTACGACAGGGGGCCCTTTACAATGAGCAGTTCTTC. As protein: CSAMTTLLRQGALYNEQFF.

This clone was detected only a few times. The chain uses TRBV11-3 and TRBJ1-1; D is unclear. The V and J ends lost 5 bases and 4 bases respectively, with 14 bases between them. The CDR3 spans 14 residues. The germline V gene encodes CDR1 SGHNT and CDR2 YENEEA. The DNA for the CDR3 is TGTGCCAGCAGCCCACTCCTCCCCGGCACTGAAGCTTTCTTT. It specifies CASSPLLPGTEAFF.

The V gene is TRBV5-6, the J gene TRBJ1-6, with 11 positions matching TRBD1. J gave up 9 bases and V 2 bases, and 4 bases lay outside the gene matches. Germline assignment: CDR1 SGHDT and CDR2 YYEEEE. The CDR3 is made up of 15 amino acids. In nucleotides, the CDR3 is TGTGCCAGCAGCTTAAGGACAGGGGGCCGTTCACCCCTCCACTTT. The encoded protein is CASSLRTGGRSPLHF. Full variable domain (outside the CDR3, taken from reference TRBV5-6 and TRBJ1-6): DAGVTQSPTHLIKTRGQQVTLRCSPKSGHDTVSWYQQALGQGPQFIFQYYEEEERQRGNFPDRFSGHQFPNYSSELNVNALLLGDSALYLCASSLRTGGRSPLHFGNGTRLTVT.

This clone came up a few times. V and J are TRBV9 and TRBJ2-1, with 14 bases identical to TRBD2. Germline CDR1 reads SGDLS; CDR2 reads YYNGEE. CDR3 length: 17 residues. V shed 5 bases and J 4 bases; nucleotides not matched to a gene: 8. CDR3 in DNA: TGTGCCAGCAGTTACCGACTAGCGGGGGGGGGATACAATGAGCAGTTCTTC. Translation gives CASSYRLAGGGYNEQFF.

V usage is TRBV29-1 and J usage is TRBJ2-5, with TRBD1 matching over 8 bases. This CDR3 has 14 residues. Per germline, CDR1 SQVTM and CDR2 ANQGSEA. V shed 7 bases, J shed 3 bases, and the junction held 10 bases outside the gene matches. The CDR3 DNA reads TGCAGCGCTCAATTTATGACAGGGGAAGAGACCCAGTACTTC. This encodes CSAQFMTGEETQYF.

The chain uses TRBV19 and TRBJ1-2; D may be TRBD1 (6 bases). The length of the CDR3 is 15 residues. Germline V lookup: CDR1 LNHDA, CDR2 SQIVND (reference sequence). Deletions cut 6 bases from V and 4 bases from J, with 18 bases between. CDR3 sequence: CASSPISTGSYGYTF. The DNA for the CDR3 is TGTGCCAGTAGCCCGATTTCGACAGGTTCCTATGGCTACACCTTC.

The V and J genes are TRBV15 and TRBJ2-2; D not resolved. The V gene's germline CDR1 is LNHNV and CDR2 YYDKDF (reference sequence). The CDR3 has 13 amino acids. V lost 5 bases and J 6 bases, leaving 10 bases between the germline ends. This CDR3 is CATSVDWSGELFF. Written as DNA, the CDR3 is TGTGCCACCAGCGTCGACTGGTCCGGGGAGCTGTTTTTT.

V gene TRBV5-1 combines with J gene TRBJ2-1; 10 bases map to TRBD2. The length of the CDR3 is 17 residues. From germline, CDR1 is SGHRS and CDR2 YFSETQ. V gave up 1 base and J gave up 9 bases; unmatched junction bases: 13. CDR3 DNA sequence: TGCGCCAGCAGCTTGCAGCCGGCTAGCGGGGGATTCACTGAGCAGTTCTTC. This gives the protein CASSLQPASGGFTEQFF.

The CDR3 reads CASTGNALYGYTF. Written as DNA, the CDR3 is TGTGCCAGCACGGGAAACGCTCTTTATGGCTACACCTTC. The chain employs TRBV27 and TRBJ1-2; D uncertain. The CDR3 consists of 13 residues. The germline V gene has CDR1 MNHEY and CDR2 SMNVEV (reference sequence). The V end lost 7 bases, the J end lost 5 bases, and 14 bases lay between the germline ends.

This rearrangement joins TRBV19 to TRBJ1-5; perhaps TRBD1 as D (6 bases). The V end was cut by 4 bases, the J end by 6 bases, with 13 bases between. The germline CDR1 and CDR2 sequences are LNHDA and SQIVND (reference sequence). The CDR3 totals 14 residues. CDR3 nucleotide sequence: TGTGCCAGTAGTAGGGGGTTGACAGGTCAGCCCCAGCATTTT. Amino acids: CASSRGLTGQPQHF.

The J gene is TRBJ1-2, the V gene TRBV5-4; possible D gene TRBD1, 6 bases. The CDR3 has 16 residues. Deletions cut 0 bases from V and 2 bases from J, with 14 bases between. The germline V gene encodes CDR1 SGHNT and CDR2 YYREEE (reference sequence). The CDR3 coding sequence is TGTGCCAGCAGCTTGGCGGCGGGGGCGTCCAACTATGGCTACACCTTC. This gives the protein CASSLAAGASNYGYTF.

V gene TRBV4-1 combines with J gene TRBJ1-2; no clear D. The CDR3 covers 16 residues. Trimming pared 2 bases from V and 1 base from J, leaving 14 bases between. CDR1 and CDR2 (germline): MGHRA, YSYEKL. CDR3 region: CASSQRQYGNNYGYTF. In DNA form, the CDR3 reads TGCGCCAGCAGCCAACGACAATACGGGAATAACTATGGCTACACCTTC.

The chain combines TRBV10-3 with TRBJ1-1; TRBD1 agrees at 7 bases. V was clipped by 3 bases and J by 5 bases; unmatched bases: 6. The length of the CDR3 is 14 residues. Germline V gives CDR1 ENHRY, CDR2 SYGVKD. Here the CDR3 reads CAISEKQGSTEAFF. Here the CDR3 DNA reads TGTGCCATCAGTGAAAAACAGGGGTCGACTGAAGCTTTCTTT.

The rearrangement joins TRBV5-1 to TRBJ2-2; no clear D. This CDR3 spans 14 amino acids. The germline V gene encodes CDR1 SGHRS and CDR2 YFSETQ. Trimming pared 2 bases from V and 7 bases from J, leaving 12 bases between. In DNA form, the CDR3 reads TGCGCCAGCAGCTTATCCGGGTGGAGCGGGGAGCTGTTTTTT. It translates to CASSLSGWSGELFF.

This clone was picked up a small number of times. The chain is built from TRBV7-2 and TRBJ2-5; perhaps TRBD1 as D (5 bases). The germline V and J ends were trimmed by 0 bases and 2 bases, with 13 bases remaining between them. CDR3 length equals 16 residues. Germline CDR1 reads SGHTA; CDR2 reads FQGNSA. The CDR3 DNA reads TGTGCCAGCAGCTTAGCGCGGACACCAGGGCAAGAGACCCAGTACTTC. This sequence encodes CASSLARTPGQETQYF.

This clone was observed a handful of times. The chain is built from TRBV19 and TRBJ2-2; 10 bases fit TRBD1. Looked up from germline, CDR1 is LNHDA and CDR2 is SQIVND (reference sequence). The V segment lost 6 bases and the J segment 5 bases; nucleotides outside the gene matches: 3. The CDR3 consists of 14 residues. The CDR3 DNA is TGTGCCAGTAGATGGACAGGGGGGACCGGGGAGCTGTTTTTT. It is translated as CASRWTGGTGELFF.

This chain connects TRBV19 to TRBJ1-5; 7 bases agree with TRBD1. The CDR3 extends over 13 amino acids. The germline V gene has CDR1 LNHDA and CDR2 SQIVND (reference sequence). J lost 7 bases, V lost 6 bases, and 6 bases had no gene match. The CDR3 DNA reads TGTGCCAGTAGAGAAGGGGGCAGGCAGCCCCAGCATTTT. Its translation is CASREGGRQPQHF.